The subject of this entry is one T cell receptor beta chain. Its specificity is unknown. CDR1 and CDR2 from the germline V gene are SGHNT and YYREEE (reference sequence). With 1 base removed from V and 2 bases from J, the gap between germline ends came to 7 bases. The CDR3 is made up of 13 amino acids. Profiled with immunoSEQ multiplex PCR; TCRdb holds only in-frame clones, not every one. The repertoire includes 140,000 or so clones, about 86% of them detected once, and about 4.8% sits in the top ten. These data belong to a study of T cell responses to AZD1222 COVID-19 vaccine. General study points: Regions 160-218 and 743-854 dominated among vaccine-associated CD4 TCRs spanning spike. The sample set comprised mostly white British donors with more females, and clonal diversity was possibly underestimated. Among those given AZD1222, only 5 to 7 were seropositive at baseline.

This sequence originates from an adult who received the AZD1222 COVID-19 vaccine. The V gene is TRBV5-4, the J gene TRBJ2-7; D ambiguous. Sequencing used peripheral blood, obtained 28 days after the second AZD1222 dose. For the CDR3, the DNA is TGTGCCAGCAGCTTGCTTGGGGCCTACGAGCAGTACTTC. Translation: CASSLLGAYEQYF.